This TCR beta chain was sequenced for a study of vaccination and CD4 T cells after COVID-19. Overall study: The convalescent population consisted of six males and four females, two of whom were of Hispanic ethnicity. General study points: Only after vaccination were a median approximately 85% of convalescents' reactive clones seen.

Once obtained from cultured CD4+ T cells, the DNA was sequenced using the Oncomine TCR Beta short-read assay. TCRdb itself ran the PCR reads through MiXCR, one entry per CDR3 protein. The sample records more than 15,000 distinct CDR3 sequences, over 40% being singletons. Note on this clonotype: Its antigen is currently unknown.

Treatment given: approximately 9-day PBMC culture with coronavirus spike peptide pools or control peptides (ViraFEST assay). Before TCRs were sequenced, ViraFEST expanded antigen-specific T cells with peptide pools. CD4+ T cells were isolated by negative selection after about ten days of culture. Germline V gives CDR1 DFQATT, CDR2 SNEGSKA (reference sequence). The ends were cut back, 3 bases at V and 5 bases at J, with 19 bases in the middle. This CDR3 is 15 amino acids long. Sample: CD4+ T cells from blood, cultured in vitro. The chain employs TRBV20-1 and TRBJ1-1, with TRBD1 as a possible D gene (5 bases). This receptor was identified in a human donor who had recovered from COVID-19. The CDR3 sequence is CSASHPYDSGTEAFF. Written as DNA, the CDR3 is TGCAGTGCTAGCCACCCCTATGACAGCGGAACTGAAGCTTTCTTT.